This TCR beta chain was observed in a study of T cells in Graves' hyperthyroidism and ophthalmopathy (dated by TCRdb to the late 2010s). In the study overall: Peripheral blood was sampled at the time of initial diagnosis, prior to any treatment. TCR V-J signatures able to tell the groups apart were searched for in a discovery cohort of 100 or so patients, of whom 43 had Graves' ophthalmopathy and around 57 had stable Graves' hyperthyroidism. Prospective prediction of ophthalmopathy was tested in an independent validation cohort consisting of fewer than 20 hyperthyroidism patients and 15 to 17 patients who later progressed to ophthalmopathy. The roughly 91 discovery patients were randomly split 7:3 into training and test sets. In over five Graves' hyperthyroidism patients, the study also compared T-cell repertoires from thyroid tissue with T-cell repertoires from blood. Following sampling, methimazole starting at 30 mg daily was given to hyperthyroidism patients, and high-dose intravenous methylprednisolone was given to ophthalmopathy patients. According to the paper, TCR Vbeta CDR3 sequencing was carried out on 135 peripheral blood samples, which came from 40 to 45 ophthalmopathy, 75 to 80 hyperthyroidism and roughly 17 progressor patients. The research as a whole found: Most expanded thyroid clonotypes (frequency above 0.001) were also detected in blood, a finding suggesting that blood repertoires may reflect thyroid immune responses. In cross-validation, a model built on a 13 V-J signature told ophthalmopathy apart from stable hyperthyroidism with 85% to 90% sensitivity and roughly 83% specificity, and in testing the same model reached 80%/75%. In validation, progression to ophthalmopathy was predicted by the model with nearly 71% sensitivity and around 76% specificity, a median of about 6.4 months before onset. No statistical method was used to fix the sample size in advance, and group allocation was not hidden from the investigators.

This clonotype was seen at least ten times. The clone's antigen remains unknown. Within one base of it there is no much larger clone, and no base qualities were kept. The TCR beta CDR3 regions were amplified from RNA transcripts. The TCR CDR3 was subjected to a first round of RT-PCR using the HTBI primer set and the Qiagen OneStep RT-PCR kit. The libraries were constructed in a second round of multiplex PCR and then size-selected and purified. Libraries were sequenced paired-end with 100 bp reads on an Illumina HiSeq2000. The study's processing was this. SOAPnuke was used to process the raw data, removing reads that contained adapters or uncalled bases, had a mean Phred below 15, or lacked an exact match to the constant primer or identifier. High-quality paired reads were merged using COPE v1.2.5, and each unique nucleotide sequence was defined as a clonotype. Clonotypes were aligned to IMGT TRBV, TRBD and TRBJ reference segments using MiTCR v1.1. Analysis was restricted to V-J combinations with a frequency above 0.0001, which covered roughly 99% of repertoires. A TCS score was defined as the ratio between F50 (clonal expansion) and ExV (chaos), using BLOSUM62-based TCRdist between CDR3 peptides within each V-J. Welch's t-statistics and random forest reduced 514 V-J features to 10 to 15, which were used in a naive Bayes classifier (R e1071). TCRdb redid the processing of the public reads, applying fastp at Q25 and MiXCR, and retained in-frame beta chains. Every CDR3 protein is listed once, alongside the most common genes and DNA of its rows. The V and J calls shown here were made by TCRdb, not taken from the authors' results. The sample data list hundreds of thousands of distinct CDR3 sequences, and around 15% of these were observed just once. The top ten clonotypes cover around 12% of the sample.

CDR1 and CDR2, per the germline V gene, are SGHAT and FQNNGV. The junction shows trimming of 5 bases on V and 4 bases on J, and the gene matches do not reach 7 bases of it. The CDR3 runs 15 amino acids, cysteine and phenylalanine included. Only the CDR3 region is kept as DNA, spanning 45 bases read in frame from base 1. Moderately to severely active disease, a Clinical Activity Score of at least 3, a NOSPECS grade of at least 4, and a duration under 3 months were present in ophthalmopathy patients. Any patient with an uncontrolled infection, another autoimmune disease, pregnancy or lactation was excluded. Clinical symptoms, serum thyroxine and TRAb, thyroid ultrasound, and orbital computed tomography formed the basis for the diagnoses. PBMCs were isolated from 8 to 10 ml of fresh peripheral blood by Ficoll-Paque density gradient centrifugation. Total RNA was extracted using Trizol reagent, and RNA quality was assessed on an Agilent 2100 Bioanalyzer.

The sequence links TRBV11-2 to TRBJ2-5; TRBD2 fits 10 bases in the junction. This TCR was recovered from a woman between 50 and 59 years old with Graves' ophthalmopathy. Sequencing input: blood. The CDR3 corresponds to CASSTSAGGGETQYF. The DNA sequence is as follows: TGTGCCAGCAGCACCTCAGCGGGGGGGGGAGAGACCCAGTACTTC.